This is a list of T cell receptor beta chains from one sample in a study of regulatory T cells in long-lasting Graves disease. TCRdb called the multiplex PCR reads again in MiXCR, with one record for every CDR3 protein. This table holds a few hundred thousand distinct CDR3 sequences, about 10% found once. These data were also filed under a second study, of T cells in Graves' hyperthyroidism and ophthalmopathy.

The sample in question was peripheral blood mononuclear cells (PBMCs), obtained at new diagnosis, from a patient treated with antithyroid drugs. The origin of the receptors is a woman under 30 with Graves disease. CDR3s include the opening cysteine and the closing phenylalanine or tryptophan. The D gene is left open where the match is weak. A clone size is listed for some rows: how often the clone was seen (once, few, many), or a class if it is expanded.

size	D	V	J	CDR3	DNA
.	TRBD2	TRBV7-3	TRBJ2-7	CASSWTSGPYEQYF	TGTGCCAGCAGCTGGACTAGCGGACCCTACGAGCAGTACTTC
.	TRBD2	TRBV27	TRBJ2-3	CASRKLAGGTDTQYF	TGTGCCAGCAGGAAACTAGCGGGGGGCACAGATACGCAGTATTTT
many	.	TRBV30	TRBJ1-3	CAWSGSGNTIYF	TGTGCCTGGAGTGGCAGTGGAAACACCATATATTTT
many	.	TRBV12-3/TRBV12-4	TRBJ2-5	CASSSGTQETQYF	TGTGCCAGCAGTTCCGGGACCCAAGAGACCCAGTACTTC
few	TRBD1	TRBV6-1	TRBJ2-7	CASSGGTGGTYEQYF	TGTGCCAGCAGCGGAGGGACAGGGGGGACCTACGAGCAGTACTTC
many	.	TRBV11-1	TRBJ2-3	CASEKGSRTDTQYF	TGTGCCAGCGAGAAAGGGAGCCGCACAGATACGCAGTATTTT
many	.	TRBV20-1	TRBJ2-5	CSAPGSYQETQYF	TGCAGTGCTCCCGGGAGTTACCAAGAGACCCAGTACTTC
.	.	TRBV5-5	TRBJ1-6	CASSQAGPGGKSSYNSPLHF	TGTGCCAGCAGCCAGGCTGGACCCGGGGGGAAAAGCTCCTATAATTCACCCCTCCACTTT
many	TRBD1	TRBV7-3	TRBJ1-2	CASSLLQGDGYTF	TGTGCCAGCAGCTTATTACAGGGGGACGGCTACACCTTC
few	.	TRBV5-1	TRBJ2-2	CASSSPGVSGELFF	TGCGCCAGCAGCTCCCCAGGCGTCTCCGGGGAGCTGTTTTTT
.	.	TRBV7-8	TRBJ2-1	CASSLRVANYNEQFF	TGTGCCAGCAGCTTAAGGGTAGCCAACTACAATGAGCAGTTCTTC
many	.	TRBV3-1	TRBJ2-7	CASSQVRGGDGEQYF	TGTGCCAGCAGCCAAGTCAGGGGTGGAGATGGCGAGCAGTACTTC
few	.	TRBV29-1	TRBJ1-1	CSVEPPPDTEAFF	TGCAGCGTTGAACCACCGCCCGACACTGAAGCTTTCTTT
many	TRBD1	TRBV7-2	TRBJ1-6	CASSFTGDSPLHF	TGTGCCAGCAGCTTCACAGGGGACTCACCCCTCCACTTT
many	.	TRBV20-1	TRBJ1-4	CSVAGSGATTNEKLFF	TGCAGTGTTGCGGGTTCGGGAGCAACAACTAATGAAAAACTGTTTTTT
many	.	TRBV28	TRBJ2-1	CASSLPAGYNEQFF	TGTGCCAGCAGTTTACCGGCGGGCTACAATGAGCAGTTCTTC
few	.	TRBV4-1	TRBJ2-1	CASSQDTTLAPEQFF	TGCGCCAGCAGCCAAGATACGACCCTAGCGCCTGAGCAGTTCTTC
few	.	TRBV7-2	TRBJ1-1	CASSTYPGGTTFF	TGTGCCAGCAGCACCTACCCGGGGGGTACAACTTTCTTT
.	.	TRBV3-2	TRBJ2-3	CASSAGADSNTQYF	TGTGCCAGTTCAGCGGGAGCGGATTCGAATACGCAGTATTTT
.	.	TRBV20-1	TRBJ2-1	CSATSPNEQFF	TGCAGTGCAACTAGCCCCAATGAGCAGTTCTTC
few	.	TRBV14	TRBJ2-3	CASSQRTGGTQYF	TGTGCCAGCAGCCAAAGGACGGGCGGTACGCAGTATTTT
many	.	TRBV15	TRBJ2-5	CATSRDGAGETQYF	TGTGCCACCAGCAGAGATGGCGCGGGGGAGACCCAGTACTTC
few	.	TRBV7-9	TRBJ2-1	CASSSSLVSGRFYNEQFF	TGTGCCAGCAGCTCCTCCCTAGTGAGCGGACGCTTCTACAATGAGCAGTTCTTC
.	TRBD2	TRBV7-9	TRBJ2-7	CASSRTSVFSYEQYF	TGTGCCAGCAGCCGGACTAGCGTTTTCTCCTACGAGCAGTACTTC
.	.	TRBV25-1	TRBJ1-6	CASSEFLLDSPLHF	TGTGCCAGCAGTGAATTCTTGTTGGATTCACCCCTCCACTTT
many	.	TRBV18	TRBJ1-2	CASSPPSSGNYGYTF	TGTGCCAGCTCACCACCGTCCAGTGGAAACTATGGCTACACCTTC
many	.	TRBV28	TRBJ2-1	CASSFSARTYNEQFF	TGTGCCAGCAGTTTTTCCGCGCGGACGTACAATGAGCAGTTCTTC
many	.	TRBV12-3/TRBV12-4	TRBJ1-6	CASSLTVNNSPLHF	TGTGCCAGCAGTTTGACCGTCAATAATTCACCCCTCCACTTT
many	.	TRBV10-3	TRBJ1-4	CAISAGANEKLFF	TGTGCCATCAGTGCGGGGGCTAATGAAAAACTGTTTTTT
many	.	TRBV10-1	TRBJ2-2	CASNGPTGELFF	TGCGCCAGCAACGGTCCCACCGGGGAGCTGTTTTTT
many	.	TRBV27	TRBJ1-4	CASSRGGFEKLFF	TGTGCCAGCAGTAGGGGGGGCTTTGAAAAACTGTTTTTT
few	TRBD1	TRBV15	TRBJ2-1	CATSRDGTGYNEQFF	TGTGCCACCAGCAGAGACGGGACAGGCTACAATGAGCAGTTCTTC
many	.	TRBV7-2	TRBJ2-7	CASSPGHADYEQYF	TGTGCCAGCAGCCCCGGACACGCCGATTACGAGCAGTACTTC
many	.	TRBV7-9	TRBJ2-1	CASSQAGRADEQFF	TGTGCCAGCAGCCAGGCCGGCAGGGCGGATGAGCAGTTCTTC
many	TRBD1	TRBV7-9	TRBJ2-7	CASSSLQGSYYEQYF	TGTGCCAGCAGCTCCCTACAGGGGAGTTACTACGAGCAGTACTTC
many	.	TRBV20-1	TRBJ1-6	CSAKGLAGQNNSPLHF	TGCAGTGCTAAGGGTCTTGCCGGACAGAATAATTCACCCCTCCACTTT
few	TRBD2	TRBV10-1	TRBJ2-3	CASSSARISGRALPDTQYF	TGCGCCAGCAGTTCGGCCAGGATTAGCGGGAGGGCCCTCCCAGATACGCAGTATTTT
few	.	TRBV19	TRBJ1-2	CASSIMGTPIYGYTF	TGTGCCAGTAGTATAATGGGGACACCAATCTATGGCTACACCTTC
few	.	TRBV20-1	TRBJ1-1	CSARGGQGTEAFF	TGCAGTGCTCGGGGGGGGCAGGGTACTGAAGCTTTCTTT
many	.	TRBV28	TRBJ2-2	CASSLYTGGAAGELFF	TGTGCCAGCAGTTTATATACAGGCGGCGCAGCCGGGGAGCTGTTTTTT
few	TRBD1	TRBV4-1	TRBJ1-1	CASSLWEGAAEAFF	TGCGCCAGCAGCCTTTGGGAGGGGGCGGCTGAAGCTTTCTTT
many	.	TRBV12-3/TRBV12-4	TRBJ1-1	CASSDQVNTEAFF	TGTGCCAGCAGTGACCAGGTGAACACTGAAGCTTTCTTT
many	.	TRBV12-5	TRBJ2-1	CASGFNPTETNSYNEQFF	TGTGCTAGTGGTTTCAACCCAACGGAAACAAACTCCTACAATGAGCAGTTCTTC
many	.	TRBV19	TRBJ2-1	CASSIGSQGRYNEQFF	TGTGCCAGTAGTATCGGCTCGCAGGGAAGATACAATGAGCAGTTCTTC
few	TRBD2	TRBV7-2	TRBJ2-1	CASSLVLVAGGSYNEQFF	TGTGCCAGCAGCTTAGTTCTTGTGGCGGGAGGCTCCTACAATGAGCAGTTCTTC
few	.	TRBV4-3	TRBJ2-7	CASSQGARGDYEQYF	TGCGCCAGCAGCCAAGGAGCCCGGGGTGACTACGAGCAGTACTTC
.	.	TRBV4-3	TRBJ1-4	CASSQDLGGGAEKLFF	TGCGCCAGCAGCCAAGATTTAGGGGGGGGCGCCGAAAAACTGTTTTTT
many	.	TRBV7-2	TRBJ2-7	CASSLRAHFSSYEQYF	TGTGCCAGCAGCTTAAGGGCTCACTTTAGCTCCTACGAGCAGTACTTC
few	.	TRBV19	TRBJ1-5	CASTIAWEASQPQHF	TGTGCCAGTACGATAGCTTGGGAGGCGAGTCAGCCCCAGCATTTT
few	.	TRBV4-1	TRBJ2-1	CASSLIPGLRAYNEQFF	TGCGCCAGCAGCCTAATCCCGGGACTTAGGGCCTACAATGAGCAGTTCTTC
few	TRBD2	TRBV29-1	TRBJ2-1	CSVEDGLSGRTSEQFF	TGCAGCGTTGAAGACGGACTCAGCGGGAGAACTAGTGAGCAGTTCTTC
few	.	TRBV10-3	TRBJ1-1	CAISEKRQRLTEAFF	TGTGCCATCAGTGAAAAAAGACAGCGTCTTACAGAAGCTTTCTTT
many	TRBD2	TRBV20-1	TRBJ2-3	CSAQRESTDTQYF	TGCAGTGCTCAGCGGGAGAGCACAGATACGCAGTATTTT
few	TRBD1	TRBV27	TRBJ2-1	CASSLFRGLYNEQFF	TGTGCCAGCAGTTTATTCAGGGGGCTCTACAATGAGCAGTTCTTC
few	TRBD2	TRBV5-4	TRBJ2-7	CASRAGGTYEQYF	TGTGCCAGTCGAGCGGGAGGTACGTACGAGCAGTACTTC